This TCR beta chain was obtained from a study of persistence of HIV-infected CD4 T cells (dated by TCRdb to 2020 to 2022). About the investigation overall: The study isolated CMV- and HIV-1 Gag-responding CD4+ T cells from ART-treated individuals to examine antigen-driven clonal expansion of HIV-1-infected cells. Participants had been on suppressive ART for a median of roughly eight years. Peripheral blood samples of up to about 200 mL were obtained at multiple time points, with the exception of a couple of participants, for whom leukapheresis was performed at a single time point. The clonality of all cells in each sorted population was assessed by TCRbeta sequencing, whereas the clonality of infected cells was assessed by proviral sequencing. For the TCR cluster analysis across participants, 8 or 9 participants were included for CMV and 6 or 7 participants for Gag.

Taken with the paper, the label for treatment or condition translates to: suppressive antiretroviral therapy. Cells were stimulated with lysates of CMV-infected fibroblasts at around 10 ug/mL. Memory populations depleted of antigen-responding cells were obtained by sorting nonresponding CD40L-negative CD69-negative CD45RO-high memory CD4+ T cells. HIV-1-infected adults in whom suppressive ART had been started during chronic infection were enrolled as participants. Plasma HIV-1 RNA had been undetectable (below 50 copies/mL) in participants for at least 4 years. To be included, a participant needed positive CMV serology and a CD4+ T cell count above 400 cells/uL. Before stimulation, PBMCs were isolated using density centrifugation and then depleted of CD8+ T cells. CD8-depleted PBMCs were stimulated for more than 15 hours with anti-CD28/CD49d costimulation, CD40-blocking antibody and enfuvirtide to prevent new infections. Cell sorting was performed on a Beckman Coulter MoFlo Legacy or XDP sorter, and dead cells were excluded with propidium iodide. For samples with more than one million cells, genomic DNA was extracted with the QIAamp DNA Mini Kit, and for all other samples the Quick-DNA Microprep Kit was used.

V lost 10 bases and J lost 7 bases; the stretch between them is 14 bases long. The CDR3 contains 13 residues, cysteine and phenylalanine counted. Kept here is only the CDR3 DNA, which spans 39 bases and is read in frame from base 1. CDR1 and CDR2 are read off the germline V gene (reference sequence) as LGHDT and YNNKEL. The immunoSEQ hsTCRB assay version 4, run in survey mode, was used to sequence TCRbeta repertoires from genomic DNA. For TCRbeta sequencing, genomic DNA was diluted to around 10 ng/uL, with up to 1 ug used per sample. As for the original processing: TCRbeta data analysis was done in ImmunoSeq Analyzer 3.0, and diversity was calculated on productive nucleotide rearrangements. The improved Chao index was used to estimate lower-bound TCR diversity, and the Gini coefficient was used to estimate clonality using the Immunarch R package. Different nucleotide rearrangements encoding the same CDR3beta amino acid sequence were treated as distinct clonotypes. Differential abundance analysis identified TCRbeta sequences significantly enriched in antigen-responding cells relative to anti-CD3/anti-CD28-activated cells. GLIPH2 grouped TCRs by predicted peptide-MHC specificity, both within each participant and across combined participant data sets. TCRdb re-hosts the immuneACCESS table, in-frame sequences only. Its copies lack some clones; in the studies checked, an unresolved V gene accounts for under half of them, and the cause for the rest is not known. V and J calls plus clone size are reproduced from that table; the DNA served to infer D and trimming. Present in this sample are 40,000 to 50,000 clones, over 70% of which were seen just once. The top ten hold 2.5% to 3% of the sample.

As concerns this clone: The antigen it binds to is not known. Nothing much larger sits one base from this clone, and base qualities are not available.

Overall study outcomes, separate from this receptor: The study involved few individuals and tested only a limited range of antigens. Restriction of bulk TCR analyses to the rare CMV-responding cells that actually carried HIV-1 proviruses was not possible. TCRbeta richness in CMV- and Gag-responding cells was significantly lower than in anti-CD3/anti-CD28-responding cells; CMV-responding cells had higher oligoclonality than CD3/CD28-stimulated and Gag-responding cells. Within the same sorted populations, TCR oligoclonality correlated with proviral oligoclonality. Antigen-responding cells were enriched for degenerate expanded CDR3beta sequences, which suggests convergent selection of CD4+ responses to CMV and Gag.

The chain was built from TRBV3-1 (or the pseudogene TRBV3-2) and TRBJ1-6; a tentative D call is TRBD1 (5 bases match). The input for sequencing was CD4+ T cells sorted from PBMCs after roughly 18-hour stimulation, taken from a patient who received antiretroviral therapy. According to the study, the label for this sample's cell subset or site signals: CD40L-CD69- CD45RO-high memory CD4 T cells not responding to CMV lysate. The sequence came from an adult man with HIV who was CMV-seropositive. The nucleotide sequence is TGTGCCACCAAGGGGCAGGCGAATTCACCCCTCCACTTT. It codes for CATKGQANSPLHF.